This T cell receptor beta chain derives from a study of shared clonotypes between healthy human individuals. TCRdb keeps only in-frame clones here, not all; method: immunoSEQ multiplex PCR. The table lists roughly 720,000 clones, 80% to 95% of them singletons. The CDR3 covers 16 residues. V dropped 5 bases and J dropped 2; count of bases not matched to a gene: 12. The germline gives CDR1 MDHEN, CDR2 SYDVKM. The donor population consisted of healthy HIV-negative adults with no recent acute infections or vaccinations. CD45RO+ cells plus CCR7-negative CD45RA+ TemRA cells formed CD8 memory. The sample consisted of memory CD8+ T cells from PBMCs. The subset here: CD45RO+ cells pooled with CCR7-negative TemRA cells. The rearrangement links TRBV28 to TRBJ2-7; 7 nucleotides align to TRBD2. The sequence derives from a man aged 18-30 years in good health. Some clones in this sample may be carry-over from other donors' samples. CDR3 sequence (DNA): TGTGCCAGCAGTCCCCGGGGAGGGGAGTACCCCTACGAGCAGTACTTC. This codes for CASSPRGGEYPYEQYF.